This T cell receptor (beta chain) originates from a study of Graves' ophthalmopathy and Graves' hyperthyroidism. Overall study: Peripheral blood samples were taken at initial diagnosis, before any treatment.

This clonotype was counted many times. Its target is unknown. RNA transcripts served as template for amplifying TCR beta CDR3 sequences. HTBI-primed RT-PCR formed the first round, and a multiplex PCR formed the second. TCRdb processed the multiplex PCR reads anew with MiXCR; each CDR3 protein has one entry. The top ten clones hold 5.8% of a sample with around 170,000 distinct CDR3 sequences, approximately 38% of them seen once. The study's findings and limits: Most thyroid clonotypes expanded beyond 0.001 frequency were also found in blood. The model reached just under 71% sensitivity and about 72% specificity for predicting ophthalmopathy progression.

Excluded: other autoimmune disease, uncontrolled infection, pregnancy or lactation. The sequenced sample consisted of peripheral blood. This clonotype originated in a woman aged 40 to 50 with Graves' ophthalmopathy.

CDR3 loop: CSARGYLHYEQYF. CDR3 DNA sequence: TGCAGTGCTAGAGGCTATTTACACTACGAGCAGTACTTC. The rearrangement uses TRBV20-1 and TRBJ2-7; the D is unclear. Germline CDR1 is DFQATT and CDR2 is SNEGSKA (reference sequence). V lost 1 base and J lost 3, with 10 bases in between. The CDR3 is made up of 13 amino acids.